The next 24 T cell receptor beta chains were all read from a single sample in a study of PD-1 blockade in mismatch repair-deficient tumors. This table comes from immunoSEQ multiplex PCR, and its TCRdb copy is limited to in-frame clones, with some not included. The sample holds under 85,000 clones, about 78% seen once. The sample was peripheral blood, taken 2 weeks after starting pembrolizumab. The receptor source for this set is an adult with mismatch repair-deficient cancer.

This clone was recorded once. The chain employs TRBV7-9 and TRBJ2-1, with D uncertain. The V gene lost 0 bases and the J gene lost 3 bases, with 9 bases spanning the gap. CDR3 length: 15 amino acids. Germline V CDR1 and CDR2: SEHNR, FQNEAQ (reference sequence). The DNA for the CDR3 is TGTGCCAGCAGCTTAGCTACGCGGATCTACAATGAGCAGTTCTTC. Protein: CASSLATRIYNEQFF.

The chain uses TRBV5-6 and TRBJ2-1; the match to TRBD2 covers 7 bases. Germline assignment: CDR1 SGHDT and CDR2 YYEEEE. The CDR3 contains 16 residues. The ends lost 3 bases at V and 6 bases at J; junction bases unmatched: 12. The CDR3 sequence: CASSWGGIQFFNEQFF. The CDR3 nucleotides read TGTGCCAGCAGCTGGGGGGGAATTCAGTTCTTCAATGAGCAGTTCTTC.

The genes are TRBV5-5 and TRBJ1-5; TRBD1 matches 7 bases. This CDR3 has 14 residues. Looked up from germline, CDR1 is SGHKS and CDR2 is YYEKEE (reference sequence). J lost 5 bases, V lost 0 bases, and 2 bases had no gene match. CDR3 sequence reads: CASSLAGGYQPQHF. The CDR3 DNA reads as TGTGCCAGCAGCTTGGCAGGGGGATATCAGCCCCAGCATTTT.

DNA for the CDR3: TGTGCCAGTACAGCGGGACAGCTTCGCTCTGGAAACACCATATATTTT. This gives the protein CASTAGQLRSGNTIYF. The chain joins TRBV19 to TRBJ1-3, with 7 bases that match TRBD1. Per the germline V gene, CDR1 is LNHDA and CDR2 is SQIVND (reference sequence). CDR3 length: 16 residues. After removal of 7 bases from V and 0 bases from J, the junction contained 9 bases not matched to a gene.

This clone showed up just a few times. This sequence joins TRBV7-2 and TRBJ2-3; D not certain. Trimming removed 2 bases at V and 6 bases at J, with 12 bases between. Germline lookup yields CDR1 SGHTA and CDR2 FQGNSA. The CDR3 totals 14 residues. The CDR3 DNA reads TGTGCCAGCAGCTTATCTTGGAGTGAGGATACGCAGTATTTT. Amino acid sequence: CASSLSWSEDTQYF.

The chain carries TRBV11-2 and TRBJ2-1; a possible D gene is TRBD2 (5 bases). Germline CDR1 is SGHAT and CDR2 is FQNNGV. The CDR3 is 17 residues long. V dropped 5 bases and J dropped 1 base, with 18 bases sitting between them. The CDR3 sequence: CASSPNLGSWSYNEQFF. The CDR3 region has the DNA TGTGCCAGCAGCCCTAACCTTGGGAGCTGGTCCTACAATGAGCAGTTCTTC.

The chain combines TRBV2 with TRBJ1-1; 8 nucleotides align to TRBD1. The length of the CDR3 is 13 residues. V trimming: 6 bases; J trimming: 5 bases; junction bases outside the gene matches: 5. CDR1 and CDR2 (germline): SNHLY, FYNNEI. CDR3 protein: CASSRQGRTEAFF. The CDR3 DNA sequence: TGTGCCAGCAGCAGACAGGGGAGGACTGAAGCTTTCTTT.

V and J are TRBV27 and TRBJ2-5; TRBD2 aligns across 10 bases. Germline loops: CDR1 MNHEY, CDR2 SMNVEV (reference sequence). CDR3 length equals 14 residues. The ends lost 5 bases at V and 4 bases at J; junction bases unmatched: 4. Here the CDR3 DNA reads TGTGCCAGCAGTCTAGCGGGAGCGGCAGAGACCCAGTACTTC. Translation gives CASSLAGAAETQYF.

This chain uses TRBV29-1 with TRBJ2-7; TRBD1 matches 8 bases. The germline V gene has CDR1 SQVTM and CDR2 ANQGSEA. The CDR3 sequence is 14 residues long. Germline trimming cut 6 bases from V and 6 bases from J; bases unmatched to any gene: 13. In nucleotides, the CDR3 is TGCAGCGTAGGACAGGGTAGTTCCTTCGGCGAGCAGTACTTC. It is translated as CSVGQGSSFGEQYF.

This chain joins TRBV6-4 and TRBJ2-3, with D hard to call. The CDR3 runs 14 residues. V was clipped by 2 bases and J by 1 base, with 7 bases between them. The germline V gene encodes CDR1 MRHNA and CDR2 SNTAGT. The CDR3 here is CASSDDRRTDTQYF. The CDR3, as DNA: TGTGCCAGCAGTGACGACCGGCGCACAGATACGCAGTATTTT.

This chain links TRBV6-6 with TRBJ2-1; D may be TRBD1 (6 bases). CDR3 length equals 14 residues. Trimming left V 0 bases short and J 8 bases short, with 11 bases between. Germline CDR1 and CDR2: MNHNY and SVGAGI (reference sequence). In nucleotides, the CDR3 is TGTGCCAGCAGTTACTCGGTAGGGGGTTATGAGCAGTTCTTC. Translating it yields CASSYSVGGYEQFF.

The gene calls are TRBV5-5 and TRBJ2-1; D gene uncertain. CDR3 length: 14 amino acids. Germline V gene data show CDR1 as SGHKS and CDR2 as YYEKEE (reference sequence). Trimming took off 1 base at V and 1 base at J, with 6 bases between the two ends. The CDR3 here is CASSLRVSYNEQFF. Written as DNA, the CDR3 is TGTGCCAGCAGCTTGCGGGTTTCCTACAATGAGCAGTTCTTC.

V usage is TRBV18 and J usage is TRBJ1-5; no reliable D call. Germline values: CDR1 KGHSH, CDR2 LQKENI. The ends were cut back, 3 bases at V and 4 bases at J, with 7 bases in the middle. The CDR3 sequence is 13 residues long. CDR3: CASSPTGNQPQHF. The CDR3 DNA is TGTGCCAGCTCACCGACCGGGAATCAGCCCCAGCATTTT.

This clone was observed a single time. CDR3 DNA sequence: TGTGCCAGCAGCTTTAGTGGTTCGGACGGGGAGACCCAGTACTTC. Protein product: CASSFSGSDGETQYF. The chain joins TRBV11-2 to TRBJ2-5; no definite D call. The CDR3 loop spans 15 amino acids. Germline loops: CDR1 SGHAT, CDR2 FQNNGV. The V end was cut by 3 bases, the J end by 5 bases, with 16 bases between.

The chain combines TRBV11-2 with TRBJ2-1, with TRBD1 identical over 10 bases. The junction had 13 bases not matched to a gene; V was cut back by 5 bases and J by 0 bases. This CDR3 comprises 19 residues. Germline lookup yields CDR1 SGHAT and CDR2 FQNNGV. The CDR3 spells CASSGRQGARVTSYNEQFF. CDR3 nucleotide sequence: TGTGCCAGCAGCGGCCGACAGGGGGCAAGAGTAACCTCCTACAATGAGCAGTTCTTC.

The chain joins TRBV10-3 to TRBJ2-5, with 8 bases matching TRBD2. In germline, CDR1 is ENHRY, CDR2 SYGVKD. The CDR3 consists of 16 residues. The V gene end was trimmed by 4 bases and the J gene end by 4 bases; junction bases not matched to a gene: 11. DNA for the CDR3: TGTGCCATCAGTGTAAGTGGCGGGAGGATGGGAGAGACCCAGTACTTC. Residues: CAISVSGGRMGETQYF.

The gene calls are TRBV5-1 and TRBJ1-1; no clear D gene. With 6 bases removed from V and 4 bases from J, the gap between germline ends came to 13 bases. The CDR3 covers 13 residues. Per germline, CDR1 SGHRS and CDR2 YFSETQ. This CDR3 is CASTLETGTEAFF. DNA for the CDR3: TGCGCCAGCACCCTAGAAACGGGCACTGAAGCTTTCTTT.

The chain joins TRBV7-9 to TRBJ1-1; D is perhaps TRBD1 (6 bases). In germline, CDR1 is SEHNR, CDR2 FQNEAQ (reference sequence). Trimming removed 5 bases at V and 4 bases at J, with 14 bases between. The CDR3 has 14 amino acids. The chain's CDR3 is CASSADQGGTEAFF. CDR3 DNA: TGTGCCAGCAGCGCAGACCAAGGGGGCACTGAAGCTTTCTTT.

The rearrangement links TRBV4-3 to TRBJ2-1; no firm D call. The germline V gene has CDR1 LGHNA and CDR2 YSLEER. Deletions cut 4 bases from V and 0 bases from J, with 10 bases between. This CDR3 has 15 amino acids. The CDR3 loop is CASSRARDSYNEQFF. In DNA form, the CDR3 reads TGCGCCAGCAGCCGAGCGAGAGACTCCTACAATGAGCAGTTCTTC.

This clone was observed a single time. The chain has TRBV11-1 and TRBJ2-1; D may be TRBD2 (6 bases). In germline, CDR1 is SGHAT, CDR2 FQDESV (reference sequence). Trimming took off 5 bases at V and 0 bases at J, with 14 bases between the two ends. The CDR3 is 16 residues long. The CDR3 reads CASSPGLLSSYNEQFF. In DNA form, the CDR3 reads TGTGCCAGCAGCCCGGGACTCCTAAGCTCCTACAATGAGCAGTTCTTC.

The chain carries TRBV6-5 and TRBJ1-1; 8 bases map to TRBD1. Germline assignment: CDR1 MNHEY and CDR2 SVGAGI. V shed 7 bases and J 10 bases; nucleotides not matched to a gene: 11. The CDR3 runs to 13 residues. CDR3 residues: CASISTGGGGAFF. Here the CDR3 DNA reads TGTGCCAGCATCTCTACAGGGGGTGGTGGAGCTTTCTTT.

This clone has a single count. CDR3 nucleotides: TGTGCCAGCAGCTTAATAAGTGGCGGGGCGGGGGAGCAGTTCTTC. Translating it yields CASSLISGGAGEQFF. The rearrangement joins TRBV7-3 to TRBJ2-1; possible D gene TRBD2, 6 bases. Deletions cut 1 base from V and 10 bases from J, with 17 bases between. Germline values: CDR1 SGHTA, CDR2 FQGTGA. This CDR3 comprises 15 residues.

This rearrangement joins TRBV9 to TRBJ2-5, with D possibly TRBD1 on 5 matching bases. V lost 3 bases, J lost 5 bases, and 11 bases lay in between. CDR3 size: 13 residues. The germline CDR1 and CDR2 sequences are SGDLS and YYNGEE. The CDR3 sequence: CASSGQGSETQYF. The CDR3 region has the DNA TGTGCCAGCAGCGGCCAGGGAAGCGAGACCCAGTACTTC. Supplemented by reference TRBV9 and TRBJ2-5, the full variable domain reads DSGVTQTPKHLITATGQRVTLRCSPRSGDLSVYWYQQSLDQGLQFLIQYYNGEERAKGNILERFSAQQFPDLHSELNLSSLELGDSALYFCASSGQGSETQYFGPGTRLLVL.

The chain couples TRBV7-7 to TRBJ2-2, with D maybe TRBD1 (5 bases). V was shortened by 3 bases and J by 7 bases, with 9 bases between the two germline ends. Germline loops: CDR1 SSHAT, CDR2 FNYEAQ (reference sequence). This CDR3 has 13 amino acids. DNA for the CDR3: TGTGCCAGCAGCTTGGTACAGGACGGGGAGCTGTTTTTT. It codes for CASSLVQDGELFF.